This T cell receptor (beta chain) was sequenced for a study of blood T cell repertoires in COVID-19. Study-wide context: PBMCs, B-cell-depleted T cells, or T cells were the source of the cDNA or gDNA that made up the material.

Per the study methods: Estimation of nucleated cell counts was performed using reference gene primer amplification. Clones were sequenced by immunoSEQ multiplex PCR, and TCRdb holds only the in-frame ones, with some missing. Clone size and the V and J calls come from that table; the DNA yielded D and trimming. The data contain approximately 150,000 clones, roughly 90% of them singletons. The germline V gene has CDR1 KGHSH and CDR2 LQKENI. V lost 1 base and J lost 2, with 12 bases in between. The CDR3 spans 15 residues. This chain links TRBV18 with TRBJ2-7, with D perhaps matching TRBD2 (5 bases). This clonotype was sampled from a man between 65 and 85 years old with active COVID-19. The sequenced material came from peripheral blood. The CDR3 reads CASSPRRELPYEQYF. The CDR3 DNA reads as TGTGCCAGCTCACCACGCCGGGAACTACCCTACGAGCAGTACTTC.